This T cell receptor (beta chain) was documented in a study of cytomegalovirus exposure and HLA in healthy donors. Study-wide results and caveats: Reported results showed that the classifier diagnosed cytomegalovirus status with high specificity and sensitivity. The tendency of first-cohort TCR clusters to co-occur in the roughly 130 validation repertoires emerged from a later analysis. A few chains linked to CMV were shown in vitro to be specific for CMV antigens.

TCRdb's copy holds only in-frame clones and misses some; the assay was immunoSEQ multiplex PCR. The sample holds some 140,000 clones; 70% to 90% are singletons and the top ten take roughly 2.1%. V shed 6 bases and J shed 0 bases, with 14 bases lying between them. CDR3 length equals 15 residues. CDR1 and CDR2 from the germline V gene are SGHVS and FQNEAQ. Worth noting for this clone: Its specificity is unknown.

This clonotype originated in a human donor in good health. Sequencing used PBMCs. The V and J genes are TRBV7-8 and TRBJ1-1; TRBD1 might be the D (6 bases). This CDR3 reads CASRFNREMNTEAFF. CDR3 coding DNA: TGTGCCAGCAGATTCAACAGGGAGATGAACACTGAAGCTTTCTTT. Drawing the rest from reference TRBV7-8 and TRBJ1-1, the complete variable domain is GAGVSQSPRYKVAKRGQDVALRCDPISGHVSLFWYQQALGQGPEFLTYFQNEAQLDKSGLPSDRFFAERPEGSVSTLKIQRTQQEDSAVYLCASRFNREMNTEAFFGQGTRLTVV.